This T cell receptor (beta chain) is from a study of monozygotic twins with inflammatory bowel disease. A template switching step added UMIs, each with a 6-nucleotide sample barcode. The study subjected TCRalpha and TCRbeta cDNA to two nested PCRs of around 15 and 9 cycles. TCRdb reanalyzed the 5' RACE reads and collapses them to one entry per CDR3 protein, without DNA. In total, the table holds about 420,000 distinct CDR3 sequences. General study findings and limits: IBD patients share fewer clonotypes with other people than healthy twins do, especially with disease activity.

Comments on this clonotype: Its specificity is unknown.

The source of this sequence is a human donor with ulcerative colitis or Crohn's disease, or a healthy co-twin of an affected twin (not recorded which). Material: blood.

CDR3: CASRKQGLDYGYTF. The chain recombines TRBV6-1 with TRBJ1-2; TCRdb's D call, TRBD1, is unchecked because there is no DNA. From germline, CDR1 is MNHNS and CDR2 SASEGT. This CDR3 has 14 residues.